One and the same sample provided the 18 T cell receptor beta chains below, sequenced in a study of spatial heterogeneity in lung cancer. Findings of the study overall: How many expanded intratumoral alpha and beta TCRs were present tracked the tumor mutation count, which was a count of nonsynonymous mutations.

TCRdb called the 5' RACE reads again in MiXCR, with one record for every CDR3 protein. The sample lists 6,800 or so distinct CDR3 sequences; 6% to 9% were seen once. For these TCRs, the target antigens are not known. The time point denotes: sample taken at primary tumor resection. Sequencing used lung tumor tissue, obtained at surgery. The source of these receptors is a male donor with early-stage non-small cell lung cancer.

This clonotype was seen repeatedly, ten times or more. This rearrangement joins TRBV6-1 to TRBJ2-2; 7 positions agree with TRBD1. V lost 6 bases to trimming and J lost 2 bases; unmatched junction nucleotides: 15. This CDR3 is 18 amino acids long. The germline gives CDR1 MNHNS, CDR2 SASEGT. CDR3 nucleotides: TGTGCCAGCAGCCTATTACTGTCCGGGACAGCCAACACCGGGGAGCTGTTTTTT. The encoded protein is CASSLLLSGTANTGELFF.

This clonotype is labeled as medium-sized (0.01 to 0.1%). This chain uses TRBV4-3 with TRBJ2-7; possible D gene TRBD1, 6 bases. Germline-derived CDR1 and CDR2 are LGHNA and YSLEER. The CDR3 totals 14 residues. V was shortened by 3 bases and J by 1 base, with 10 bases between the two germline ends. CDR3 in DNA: TGCGCCAGCAGCCAGGGGACATCTTCCTACGAGCAGTACTTC. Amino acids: CASSQGTSSYEQYF.

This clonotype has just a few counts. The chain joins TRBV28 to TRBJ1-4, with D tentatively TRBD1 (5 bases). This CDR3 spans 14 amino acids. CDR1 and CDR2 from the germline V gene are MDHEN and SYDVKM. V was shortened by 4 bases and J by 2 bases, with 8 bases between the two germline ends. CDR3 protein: CASSSTETNEKLFF. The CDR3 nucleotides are TGTGCCAGCAGTTCGACAGAGACTAATGAAAAACTGTTTTTT. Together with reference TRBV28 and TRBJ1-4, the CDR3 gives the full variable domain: DVKVTQSSRYLVKRTGEKVFLECVQDMDHENMFWYRQDPGLGLRLIYFSYDVKMKEKGDIPEGYSVSREKKERFSLILESASTNQTSMYLCASSSTETNEKLFFGSGTQLSVL.

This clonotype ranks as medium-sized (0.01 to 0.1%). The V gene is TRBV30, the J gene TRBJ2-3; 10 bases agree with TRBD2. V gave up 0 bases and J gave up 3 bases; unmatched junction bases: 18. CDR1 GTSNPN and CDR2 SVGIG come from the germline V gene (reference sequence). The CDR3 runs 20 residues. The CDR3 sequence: CAWSVTVGALAGDITDTQYF. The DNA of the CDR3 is TGTGCCTGGAGTGTTACGGTCGGAGCTCTAGCGGGAGATATAACAGATACGCAGTATTTT. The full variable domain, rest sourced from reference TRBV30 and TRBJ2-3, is SQTIHQWPATLVQPVGSPLSLECTVEGTSNPNLYWYRQAAGRGLQLLFYSVGIGQISSEVPQNLSASRPQDRQFILSSKKLLLSDSGFYLCAWSVTVGALAGDITDTQYFGPGTRLTVL.

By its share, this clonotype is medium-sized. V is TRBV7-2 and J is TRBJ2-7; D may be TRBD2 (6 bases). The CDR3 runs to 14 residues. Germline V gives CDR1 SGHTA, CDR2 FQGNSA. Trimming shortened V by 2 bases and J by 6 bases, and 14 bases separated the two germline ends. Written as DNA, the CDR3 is TGTGCCAGCAGCTTACGCGGGGAGGCTAGCGAGCAGTACTTC. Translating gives CASSLRGEASEQYF.

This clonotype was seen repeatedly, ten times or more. CDR3 loop: CASSPYGSANTGELFF. The CDR3 DNA reads as TGTGCCAGCAGCCCTTACGGGTCCGCGAACACCGGGGAGCTGTTTTTT. The chain recombines TRBV11-1 with TRBJ2-2; D unresolved. Germline CDR1 and CDR2: SGHAT and FQDESV (reference sequence). Trimming pared 5 bases from V and 0 bases from J, leaving 13 bases between. This CDR3 region has 16 residues.

The CDR3 DNA is TGTGCCAGCAGCCGTGATACGCAGTATTTT. The encoded protein is CASSRDTQYF. The V and J genes are TRBV13 and TRBJ2-3; D is undetermined. Germline V CDR1 and CDR2: PRHDT, FYEKMQ (reference sequence). The CDR3 spans 10 residues. Trimming cost V 5 bases and J 6 bases, with 3 bases left between them.

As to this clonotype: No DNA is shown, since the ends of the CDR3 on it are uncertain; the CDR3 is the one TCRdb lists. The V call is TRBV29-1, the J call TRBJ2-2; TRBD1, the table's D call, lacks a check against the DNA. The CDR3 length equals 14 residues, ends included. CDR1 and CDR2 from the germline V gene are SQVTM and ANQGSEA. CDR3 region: CSVDLSGAGELFFF.

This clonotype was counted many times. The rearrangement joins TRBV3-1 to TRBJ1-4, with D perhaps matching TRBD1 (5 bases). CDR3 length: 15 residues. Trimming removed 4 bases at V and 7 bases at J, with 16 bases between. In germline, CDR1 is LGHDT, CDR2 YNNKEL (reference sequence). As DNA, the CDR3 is TGTGCCAGCAGCCCCCTCGGAGGGGAAGGTGAAAAACTGTTTTTT. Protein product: CASSPLGGEGEKLFF. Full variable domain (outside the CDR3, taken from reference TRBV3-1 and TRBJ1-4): DTAVSQTPKYLVTQMGNDKSIKCEQNLGHDTMYWYKQDSKKFLKIMFSYNNKELIINETVPNRFSPKSPDKAHLNLHINSLELGDSAVYFCASSPLGGEGEKLFFGSGTQLSVL.

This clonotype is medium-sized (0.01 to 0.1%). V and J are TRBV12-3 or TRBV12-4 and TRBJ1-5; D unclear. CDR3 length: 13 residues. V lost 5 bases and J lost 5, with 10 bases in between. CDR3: CASSPQFDQPQHF. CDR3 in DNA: TGTGCCAGCAGTCCTCAGTTCGATCAGCCCCAGCATTTT.

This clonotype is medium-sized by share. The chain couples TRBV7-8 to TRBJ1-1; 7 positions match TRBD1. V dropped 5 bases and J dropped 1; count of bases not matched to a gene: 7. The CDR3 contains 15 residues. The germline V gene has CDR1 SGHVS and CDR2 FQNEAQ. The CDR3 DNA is TGTGCCAGCAGCGGCTTGGGACAGACGAACACTGAAGCTTTCTTT. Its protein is CASSGLGQTNTEAFF. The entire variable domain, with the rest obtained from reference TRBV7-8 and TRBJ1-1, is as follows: GAGVSQSPRYKVAKRGQDVALRCDPISGHVSLFWYQQALGQGPEFLTYFQNEAQLDKSGLPSDRFFAERPEGSVSTLKIQRTQQEDSAVYLCASSGLGQTNTEAFFGQGTRLTVV.

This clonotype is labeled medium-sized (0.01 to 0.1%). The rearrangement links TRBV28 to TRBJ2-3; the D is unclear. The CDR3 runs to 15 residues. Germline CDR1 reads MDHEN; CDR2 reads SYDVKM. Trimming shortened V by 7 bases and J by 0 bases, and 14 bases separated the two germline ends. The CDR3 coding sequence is TGTGCCAGCACCCCGCATAGCCCTAGCACAGATACGCAGTATTTT. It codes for CASTPHSPSTDTQYF.

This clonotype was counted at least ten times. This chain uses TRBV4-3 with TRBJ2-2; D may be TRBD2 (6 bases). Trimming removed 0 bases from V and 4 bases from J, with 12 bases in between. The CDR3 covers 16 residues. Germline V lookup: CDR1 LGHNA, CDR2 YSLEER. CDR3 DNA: TGCGCCAGCAGCCAAGAGGGCGGGATAGCCACCGGGGAGCTGTTTTTT. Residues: CASSQEGGIATGELFF.

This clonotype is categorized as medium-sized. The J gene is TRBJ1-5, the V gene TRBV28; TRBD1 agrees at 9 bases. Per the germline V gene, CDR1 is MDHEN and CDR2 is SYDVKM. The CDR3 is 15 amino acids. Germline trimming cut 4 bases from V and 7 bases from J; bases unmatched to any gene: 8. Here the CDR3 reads CASSSGQGLWQPQHF. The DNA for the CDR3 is TGTGCCAGCAGTTCTGGACAGGGGTTATGGCAGCCCCAGCATTTT.

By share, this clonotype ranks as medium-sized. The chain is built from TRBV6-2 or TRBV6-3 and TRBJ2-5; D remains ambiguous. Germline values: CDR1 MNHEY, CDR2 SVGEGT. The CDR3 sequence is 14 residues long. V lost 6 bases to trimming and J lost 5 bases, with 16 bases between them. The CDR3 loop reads CASSDVAPRETQYF. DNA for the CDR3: TGTGCCAGCAGCGACGTCGCGCCCCGGGAGACCCAGTACTTC.

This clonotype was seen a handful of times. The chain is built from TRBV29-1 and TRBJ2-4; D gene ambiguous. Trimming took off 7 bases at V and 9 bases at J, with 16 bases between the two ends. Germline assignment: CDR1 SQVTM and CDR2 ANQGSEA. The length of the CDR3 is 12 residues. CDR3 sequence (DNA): TGCAGCGCTGTGCGCTCAATCGGCATTCAGTACTTC. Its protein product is CSAVRSIGIQYF.

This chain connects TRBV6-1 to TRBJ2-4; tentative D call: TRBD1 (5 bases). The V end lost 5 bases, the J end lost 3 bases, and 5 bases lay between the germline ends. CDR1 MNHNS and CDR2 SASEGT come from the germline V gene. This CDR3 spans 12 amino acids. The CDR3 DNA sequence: TGTGCCAGCAGTCAGGGCAAAAACATTCAGTACTTC. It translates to CASSQGKNIQYF.

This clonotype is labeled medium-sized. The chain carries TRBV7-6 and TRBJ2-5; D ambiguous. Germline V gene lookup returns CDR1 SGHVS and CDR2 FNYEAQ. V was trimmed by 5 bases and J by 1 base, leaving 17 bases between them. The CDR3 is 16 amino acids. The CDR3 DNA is TGTGCCAGCAGCCCACTTCCGGGTAGAGGCCAAGAGACCCAGTACTTC. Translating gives CASSPLPGRGQETQYF. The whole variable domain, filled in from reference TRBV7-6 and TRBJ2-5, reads GAGVSQSPRYKVTKRGQDVALRCDPISGHVSLYWYRQALGQGPEFLTYFNYEAQQDKSGLPNDRFSAERPEGSISTLTIQRTEQRDSAMYRCASSPLPGRGQETQYFGPGTRLLVL.